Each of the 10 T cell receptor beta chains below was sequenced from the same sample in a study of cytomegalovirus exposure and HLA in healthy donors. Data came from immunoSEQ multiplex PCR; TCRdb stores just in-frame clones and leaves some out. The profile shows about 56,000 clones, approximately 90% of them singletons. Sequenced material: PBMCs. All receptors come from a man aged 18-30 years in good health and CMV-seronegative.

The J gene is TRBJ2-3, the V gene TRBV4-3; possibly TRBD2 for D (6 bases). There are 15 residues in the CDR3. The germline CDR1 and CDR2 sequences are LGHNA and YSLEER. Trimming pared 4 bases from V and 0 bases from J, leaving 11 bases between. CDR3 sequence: CASSRLTSSTDTQYF. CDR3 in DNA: TGCGCCAGCAGCCGGCTGACTAGTAGCACAGATACGCAGTATTTT.

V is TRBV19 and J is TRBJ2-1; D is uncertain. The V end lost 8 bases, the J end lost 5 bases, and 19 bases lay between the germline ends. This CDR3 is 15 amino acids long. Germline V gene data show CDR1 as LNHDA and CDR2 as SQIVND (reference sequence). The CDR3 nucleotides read TGTGCCAGTCAAGACCGTTCGACAATACACAATGAGCAGTTCTTC. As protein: CASQDRSTIHNEQFF.

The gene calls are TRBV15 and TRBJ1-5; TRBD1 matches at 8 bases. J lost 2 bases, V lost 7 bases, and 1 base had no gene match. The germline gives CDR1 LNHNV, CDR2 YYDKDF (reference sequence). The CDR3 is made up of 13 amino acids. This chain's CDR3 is CATTDRGNQPQHF. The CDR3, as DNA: TGTGCCACCACGGACAGGGGCAATCAGCCCCAGCATTTT.

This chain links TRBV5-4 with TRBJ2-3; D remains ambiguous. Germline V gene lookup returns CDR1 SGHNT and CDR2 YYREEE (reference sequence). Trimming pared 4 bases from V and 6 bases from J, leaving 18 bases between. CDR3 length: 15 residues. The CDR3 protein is CASSPNRKLKDTQYF. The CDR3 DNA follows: TGTGCCAGCAGCCCCAATCGAAAACTAAAGGATACGCAGTATTTT.

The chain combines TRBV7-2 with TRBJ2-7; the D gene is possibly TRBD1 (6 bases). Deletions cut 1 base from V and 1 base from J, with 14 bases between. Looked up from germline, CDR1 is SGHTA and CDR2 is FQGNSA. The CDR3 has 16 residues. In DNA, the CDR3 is TGTGCCAGCAGCTTAGTAATAGGGACACCTTCCTACGAGCAGTACTTC. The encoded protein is CASSLVIGTPSYEQYF.

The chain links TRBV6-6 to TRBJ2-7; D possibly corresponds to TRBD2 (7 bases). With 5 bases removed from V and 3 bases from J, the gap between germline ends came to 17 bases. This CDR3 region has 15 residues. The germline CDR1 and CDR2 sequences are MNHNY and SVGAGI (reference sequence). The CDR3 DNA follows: TGTGCCAGCAGTCCCCGACAGGCGGGAGTCTACGAGCAGTACTTC. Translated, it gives CASSPRQAGVYEQYF.

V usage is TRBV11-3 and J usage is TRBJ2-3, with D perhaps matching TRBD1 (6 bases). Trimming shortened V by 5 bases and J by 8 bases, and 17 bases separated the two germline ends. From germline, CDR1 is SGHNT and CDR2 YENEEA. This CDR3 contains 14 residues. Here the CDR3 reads CASSDDRLSGTQYF. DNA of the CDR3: TGTGCCAGCAGCGACGACAGGTTGTCTGGTACGCAGTATTTT.

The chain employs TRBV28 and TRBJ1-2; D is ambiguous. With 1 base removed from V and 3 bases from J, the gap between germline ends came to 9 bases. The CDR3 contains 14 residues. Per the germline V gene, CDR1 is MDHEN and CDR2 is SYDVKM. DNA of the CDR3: TGTGCCAGCAGTTTATCTCGACTTTACTATGGCTACACCTTC. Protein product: CASSLSRLYYGYTF.

The chain's CDR3 is CASRRGARTDTQYF. In DNA, the CDR3 is TGTGCCAGTAGACGCGGAGCTCGCACAGATACGCAGTATTTT. The chain joins TRBV28 to TRBJ2-3; D uncertain. This CDR3 is built from 14 residues. Trimming pared 9 bases from V and 1 base from J, leaving 14 bases between. Germline values: CDR1 MDHEN, CDR2 SYDVKM.

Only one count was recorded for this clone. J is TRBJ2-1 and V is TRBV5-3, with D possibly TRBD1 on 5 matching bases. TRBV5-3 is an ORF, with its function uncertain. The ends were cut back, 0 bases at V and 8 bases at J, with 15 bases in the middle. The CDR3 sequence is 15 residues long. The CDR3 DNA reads TGTGCCAGAAGCTTGGGACAGACCCAAGGGGATGAGCAGTTCTTC. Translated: CARSLGQTQGDEQFF.